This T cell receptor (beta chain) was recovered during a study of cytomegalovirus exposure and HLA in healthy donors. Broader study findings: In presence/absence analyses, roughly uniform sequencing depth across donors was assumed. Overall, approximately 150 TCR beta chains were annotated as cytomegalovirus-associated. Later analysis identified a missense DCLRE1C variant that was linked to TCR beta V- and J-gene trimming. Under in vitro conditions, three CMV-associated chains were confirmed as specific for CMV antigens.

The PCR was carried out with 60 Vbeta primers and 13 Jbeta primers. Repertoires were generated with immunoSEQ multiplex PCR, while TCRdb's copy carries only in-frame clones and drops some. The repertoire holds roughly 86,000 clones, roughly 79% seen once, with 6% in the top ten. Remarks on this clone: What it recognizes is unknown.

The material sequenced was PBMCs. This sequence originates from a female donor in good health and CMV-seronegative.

The CDR3: CASSPTDRAGANVLTF. The CDR3 DNA sequence: TGTGCCAGCAGCCCCACTGACAGGGCGGGGGCCAACGTCCTGACTTTC. J is TRBJ2-6 and V is TRBV5-4, with TRBD1 matching 7 bases. Germline-derived CDR1 and CDR2 are SGHNT and YYREEE (reference sequence). The ends lost 4 bases at V and 4 bases at J; junction bases unmatched: 8. The CDR3 consists of 16 residues.